This section outlines one T cell receptor (beta chain) sequence together with its context. What it binds is unknown. The germline V gene has CDR1 LNHDA and CDR2 SQIVND (reference sequence). V was clipped by 2 bases and J by 0 bases, with 4 bases between them. This CDR3 spans 13 amino acids. The data were produced by immunoSEQ multiplex PCR, yet TCRdb's version contains in-frame clones alone and is incomplete. The sample lists about 350,000 clones, less than 90% occurring once. This sample is drawn from a study of Ad26.COV2.S vaccination and SARS-CoV-2 variants. Study summary: A participant enrolled in the COV1001 Ad26.COV2.S trial arm provided the sample. Findings and limits, study-wide: Placebo recipients showed lower spike-specific TCR breadth than vaccinees.

Regarding treatment: about 20 received Ad26.COV2.S at low or high dose, single or two shots; about five received placebo; per-sample allocation not given. The samples date from day 63 after the first vaccine or placebo injection. This TCR came from a person between 18 and 60 years old who received the Ad26.COV2.S COVID-19 vaccine or a placebo. The chain joins TRBV19 to TRBJ1-1; D is ambiguous. Here the sequenced sample was peripheral blood, taken in a trial of Ad26.COV2.S vaccine versus placebo. CDR3 protein: CASSIWVNTEAFF. The CDR3 nucleotides are TGTGCCAGTAGTATATGGGTGAACACTGAAGCTTTCTTT.